This T cell receptor (beta chain) was observed in a study of read filtering for tumor transcriptome and immune sequencing. The V end was cut by 5 bases, the J end by 10 bases, with 18 bases between. The CDR3 loop spans 15 amino acids. Germline V gene data show CDR1 as MDHEN and CDR2 as SYDVKM. This clonotype was observed many times. The library was built from about 400 ng RNA with molecular barcoded adaptors for alpha/delta and beta/gamma chains. Each CDR3 protein gets one entry after TCRdb re-called the reads with MiXCR. The sample contains about 46,000 distinct CDR3 sequences, 15% to 20% of which appear only once.

The chain combines TRBV28 with TRBJ1-6; D is unclear. Sequencing used a population of CD138-negative cells sorted from bone marrow. The clonotype comes from a donor aged 40 or over with multiple myeloma. The CDR3 protein is CASSPPRVSGSPLHF. For the CDR3, the DNA is TGTGCCAGCAGTCCCCCCCGGGTTTCTGGATCACCCCTCCACTTT.